The next 20 T cell receptor beta chains were all read from a single sample in a study of blood T cells in healthy people across ages. A second PCR, run for roughly 7 to 12 cycles, used a sample-barcoded 5' primer plus a J-beta primer mix. TCRdb redid the calling of the 5' RACE reads with MiXCR, one entry per CDR3 protein. Among approximately 900,000 distinct CDR3 sequences, roughly 28% were seen once, and the ten largest hold about 9.4%. The same sample was also studied in work on T cells of mothers and their children.

Material: blood. The receptor set was obtained from a middle-aged woman in good health.

The chain has TRBV20-1 and TRBJ2-4; TRBD1 might be the D (6 bases). Germline CDR1 and CDR2: DFQATT and SNEGSKA (reference sequence). This CDR3 region has 11 residues. V was pared by 5 bases and J by 13 bases, with 15 bases between. CDR3 sequence: CSALDRPEQYF. The CDR3 bases are TGCAGTGCTTTGGACAGACCTGAGCAGTACTTC.

V gene TRBV2 combines with J gene TRBJ2-6; D might be TRBD1 (6 bases). Per germline, CDR1 SNHLY and CDR2 FYNNEI. This CDR3 is built from 16 residues. The V and J ends lost 2 bases and 0 bases respectively, with 8 bases between them. CDR3 sequence (DNA): TGTGCCAGCAGTGAACAGGGGAACTCTGGGGCCAACGTCCTGACTTTC. This codes for CASSEQGNSGANVLTF. The variable domain in full, with the rest retrieved from reference TRBV2 and TRBJ2-6, is EPEVTQTPSHQVTQMGQEVILRCVPISNHLYFYWYRQILGQKVEFLVSFYNNEISEKSEIFDDQFSVERPDGSNFTLKIRSTKLEDSAMYFCASSEQGNSGANVLTFGAGSRLTVL.

The chain uses TRBV3-1 and TRBJ2-7, with D perhaps given as TRBD1 or TRBD2 (5 bases each). V lost 0 bases and J lost 0, with 15 bases in between. CDR3 length: 17 residues. Germline loops: CDR1 LGHDT, CDR2 YNNKEL (reference sequence). As DNA, the CDR3 is TGTGCCAGCAGCCAAGAGGCCGGGACCGACTACTCCTACGAGCAGTACTTC. Translation: CASSQEAGTDYSYEQYF.

The chain recombines TRBV27 with TRBJ1-4; no firm D call. Trimming cost V 6 bases and J 6 bases, with 17 bases left between them. CDR1 and CDR2 (germline): MNHEY, SMNVEV (reference sequence). The CDR3 runs 15 residues. In nucleotides, the CDR3 is TGTGCCAGCAGACGTCAATCCGGGATTTATGAAAAACTGTTTTTT. Its translation: CASRRQSGIYEKLFF.

The table lists this clonotype with a few counts. With a much larger clone just one base away, this may be a read error. The V call is TRBV29-1, the J call TRBJ1-2, with unresolved D. This CDR3 has 12 residues. The germline V and J ends were trimmed by 8 bases and 1 base, with 11 bases remaining between them. The germline CDR1 and CDR2 sequences are SQVTM and ANQGSEA. The CDR3 here is CSTREFNYGYTF. The CDR3 DNA sequence: TGCAGCACCCGGGAATTTAACTATGGCTACACCTTC.

To note about this clonotype: A much larger clone is a single base away; this may be a read error. This chain links TRBV29-1 with TRBJ2-5, with a weak D call TRBD2 (6 bases). The CDR3 length is 14 residues. Trimming took off 6 bases at V and 2 bases at J, with 16 bases between the two ends. The V gene's germline CDR1 is SQVTM and CDR2 ANQGSEA. The CDR3: CSVASEGFQETQYF. The CDR3 nucleotides are TGCAGCGTGGCTAGCGAGGGGTTTCAAGAGACCCAGTACTTC.

The chain combines TRBV18 with TRBJ2-3; D ambiguous. V lost 2 bases, J lost 2 bases, and 5 bases lay in between. Germline loops: CDR1 KGHSH, CDR2 LQKENI. The CDR3 is 13 residues long. The CDR3 region is CASSPNPTDTQYF. The CDR3 coding sequence is TGTGCCAGCTCACCAAACCCCACAGATACGCAGTATTTT.

The chain carries TRBV5-4 and TRBJ2-3, with 7 bases fitting TRBD1. CDR3 length equals 12 residues. The V and J ends lost 0 bases and 14 bases, in that order; junction bases with no gene match: 6. The germline V gene has CDR1 SGHNT and CDR2 YYREEE (reference sequence). CDR3 in amino acids: CASSLGQGGVYF. CDR3 in DNA: TGTGCCAGCAGCTTGGGACAGGGTGGCGTGTATTTT. The full variable domain, rest sourced from reference TRBV5-4 and TRBJ2-3, is ETGVTQSPTHLIKTRGQQVTLRCSSQSGHNTVSWYQQALGQGPQFIFQYYREEENGRGNFPPRFSGLQFPNYSSELNVNALELDDSALYLCASSLGQGGVYFGPGTRLTVL.

To note about this clonotype: Being one base from a much bigger clone, this may be a read error. The rearrangement uses TRBV6-5 and TRBJ2-1; 14 bases are shared with TRBD2. The CDR3 loop spans 18 amino acids. J gave up 13 bases and V 2 bases, and 16 bases lay outside the gene matches. Germline CDR1 is MNHEY and CDR2 is SVGAGI. CDR3 coding DNA: TGTGCCAGCAGTTACCGGTCAGGGACTAGCGGGGGTTCTGAGACCCAGTTCTTC. Protein: CASSYRSGTSGGSETQFF.

This clonotype turned up a few times. One base away lies a much larger clone, so this may be a sequencing read error. This chain joins TRBV20-1 and TRBJ2-5; maybe TRBD2 (5 bases). V lost 0 bases and J lost 4, with 12 bases in between. This CDR3 comprises 14 residues. Germline values: CDR1 DFQATT, CDR2 SNEGSKA (reference sequence). This CDR3 reads CSARDFQRRETQYF. The CDR3 DNA is TGCAGTGCTAGAGATTTCCAGCGGAGAGAGACCCAGTACTTC.

This clonotype was counted ten times or more. The chain joins TRBV7-2 to TRBJ2-5; possible D gene TRBD2, 6 bases. Germline values: CDR1 SGHTA, CDR2 FQGNSA. V lost 5 bases to trimming and J lost 2 bases, with 15 bases between them. The CDR3 sequence is 15 residues long. The CDR3 DNA is TGTGCCAGCAGCGATGGGGGGTCCTCACAAGAGACCCAGTACTTC. Residues: CASSDGGSSQETQYF.

This clonotype was counted ten times or more. The rearrangement joins TRBV7-3 to TRBJ2-1; 13 bases fit TRBD2. CDR3 length equals 15 residues. Germline V gene lookup returns CDR1 SGHTA and CDR2 FQGTGA. V shed 4 bases, J shed 8 bases, and the junction held 5 bases outside the gene matches. The DNA of the CDR3 is TGTGCCAGCAGCTCCGGACTAGCGGGGGACGATGAGCAGTTCTTC. Translated, it gives CASSSGLAGDDEQFF.

CDR3 protein: CASSFAGLGSNQPQHF. In DNA, the CDR3 is TGTGCCAGCAGTTTTGCGGGCCTTGGGAGCAATCAGCCCCAGCATTTT. The V gene is TRBV12-3 or TRBV12-4, the J gene TRBJ1-5; D not resolved. The CDR3 is 16 residues long. Trimming left V 3 bases short and J 1 base short, with 13 bases between.

This clonotype was counted at least ten times. The J gene is TRBJ2-7, the V gene TRBV6-1; possible D gene TRBD1, 6 bases. Germline V gene sequence: CDR1 MNHNS, CDR2 SASEGT. Between the trimmed V and J ends, which lost 3 bases and 2 bases, there was a span of 17 bases. The CDR3 has 16 amino acids. The CDR3 DNA is TGTGCCAGCAGTGACCCCGTACAGGGTGTACCCTACGAGCAGTACTTC. Translated: CASSDPVQGVPYEQYF.

The V and J genes are TRBV6-2 or TRBV6-3 and TRBJ2-3, with 9 nucleotides matching TRBD2. V trimming: 4 bases; J trimming: 2 bases; junction bases outside the gene matches: 4. Germline loops: CDR1 MNHEY, CDR2 SVGEGT. This CDR3 region has 15 residues. The CDR3 nucleotides are TGTGCCAGCAGTTCTAGCGGGGTCCACACAGATACGCAGTATTTT. Protein: CASSSSGVHTDTQYF.

This clonotype was counted only a few times. The J gene is TRBJ1-1, the V gene TRBV7-2; no firm D call. Germline CDR1 and CDR2: SGHTA and FQGNSA. This CDR3 comprises 15 residues. With 2 bases removed from V and 1 base from J, the gap between germline ends came to 11 bases. This CDR3 is CASSLLSMGNTEAFF. CDR3 in DNA: TGTGCCAGCAGCTTATTATCCATGGGGAACACTGAAGCTTTCTTT.

V usage is TRBV6-5 and J usage is TRBJ2-5; tentatively, D is TRBD1 or TRBD2 (7 bases each). CDR1 MNHEY and CDR2 SVGAGI come from the germline V gene. This CDR3 has 21 amino acids. V was trimmed by 2 bases and J by 1 base, leaving 29 bases between them. CDR3 bases: TGTGCCAGCAGTTACCCAGGCTGGGAGGGGGCCTATACGACCAGCCAAGAGACCCAGTACTTC. Translation: CASSYPGWEGAYTTSQETQYF.

This clonotype showed up just a few times. The chain couples TRBV5-1 to TRBJ2-5; 9 bases fit TRBD1. The J call may be incorrect, as the DNA end agrees better with TRBJ2-7. CDR3 length: 15 amino acids. Per the germline V gene, CDR1 is SGHRS and CDR2 is YFSETQ. The CDR3 reads CASSSRGQGQHEQYF. Written as DNA, the CDR3 is TGCGCCAGCAGCTCGCGGGGACAGGGACAGCACGAGCAGTACTTC.

The chain uses TRBV7-2 and TRBJ2-2; D uncertain. In germline, CDR1 is SGHTA, CDR2 FQGNSA. This CDR3 is built from 15 residues. V was shortened by 2 bases and J by 1 base, with 8 bases between the two germline ends. In DNA form, the CDR3 reads TGTGCCAGCAGCTTAATGCCAGGGAACACCGGGGAGCTGTTTTTT. Encoded protein: CASSLMPGNTGELFF. Full variable domain (outside the CDR3, taken from reference TRBV7-2 and TRBJ2-2): GAGVSQSPSNKVTEKGKDVELRCDPISGHTALYWYRQSLGQGLEFLIYFQGNSAPDKSGLPSDRFSAERTGGSVSTLTIQRTQQEDSAVYLCASSLMPGNTGELFFGEGSRLTVL.

This clonotype was seen just once. The chain carries TRBV27 and TRBJ2-3, with 7 bases identical to TRBD2. The CDR3 sequence is 19 residues long. Germline trimming cut 4 bases from V and 2 bases from J; bases unmatched to any gene: 18. The germline V gene has CDR1 MNHEY and CDR2 SMNVEV (reference sequence). CDR3 DNA: TGTGCCAGCAGTTCGCATGGGGGGGGGGAACCCTTTTACACAGATACGCAGTATTTT. Translated: CASSSHGGGEPFYTDTQYF.